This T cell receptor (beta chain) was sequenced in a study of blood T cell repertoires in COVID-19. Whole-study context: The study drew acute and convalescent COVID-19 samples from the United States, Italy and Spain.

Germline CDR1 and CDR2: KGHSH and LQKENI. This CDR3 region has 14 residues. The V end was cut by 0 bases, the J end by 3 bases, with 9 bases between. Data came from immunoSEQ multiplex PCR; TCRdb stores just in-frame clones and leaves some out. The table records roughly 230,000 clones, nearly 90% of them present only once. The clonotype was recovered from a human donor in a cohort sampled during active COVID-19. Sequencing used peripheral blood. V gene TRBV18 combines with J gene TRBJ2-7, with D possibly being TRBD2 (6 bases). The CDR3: CASSPPGGFYEQYF. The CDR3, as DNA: TGTGCCAGCTCACCACCGGGGGGATTCTACGAGCAGTACTTC.